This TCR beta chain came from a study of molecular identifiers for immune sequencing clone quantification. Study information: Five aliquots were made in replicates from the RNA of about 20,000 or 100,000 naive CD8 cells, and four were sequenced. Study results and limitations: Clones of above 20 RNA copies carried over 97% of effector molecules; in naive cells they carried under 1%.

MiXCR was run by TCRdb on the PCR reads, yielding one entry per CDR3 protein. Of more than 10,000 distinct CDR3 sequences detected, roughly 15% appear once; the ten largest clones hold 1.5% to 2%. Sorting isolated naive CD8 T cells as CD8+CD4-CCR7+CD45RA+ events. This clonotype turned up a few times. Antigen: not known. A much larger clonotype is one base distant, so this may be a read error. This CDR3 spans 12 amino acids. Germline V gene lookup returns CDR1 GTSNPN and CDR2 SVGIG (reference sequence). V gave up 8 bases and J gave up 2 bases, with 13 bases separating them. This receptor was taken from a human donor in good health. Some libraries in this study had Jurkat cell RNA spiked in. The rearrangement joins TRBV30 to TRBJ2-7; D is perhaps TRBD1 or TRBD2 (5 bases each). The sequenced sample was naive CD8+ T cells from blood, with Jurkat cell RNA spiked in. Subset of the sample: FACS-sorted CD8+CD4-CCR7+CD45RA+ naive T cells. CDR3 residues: CAGTTGPYEQYF. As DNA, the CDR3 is TGTGCCGGGACCACAGGCCCCTACGAGCAGTACTTC.